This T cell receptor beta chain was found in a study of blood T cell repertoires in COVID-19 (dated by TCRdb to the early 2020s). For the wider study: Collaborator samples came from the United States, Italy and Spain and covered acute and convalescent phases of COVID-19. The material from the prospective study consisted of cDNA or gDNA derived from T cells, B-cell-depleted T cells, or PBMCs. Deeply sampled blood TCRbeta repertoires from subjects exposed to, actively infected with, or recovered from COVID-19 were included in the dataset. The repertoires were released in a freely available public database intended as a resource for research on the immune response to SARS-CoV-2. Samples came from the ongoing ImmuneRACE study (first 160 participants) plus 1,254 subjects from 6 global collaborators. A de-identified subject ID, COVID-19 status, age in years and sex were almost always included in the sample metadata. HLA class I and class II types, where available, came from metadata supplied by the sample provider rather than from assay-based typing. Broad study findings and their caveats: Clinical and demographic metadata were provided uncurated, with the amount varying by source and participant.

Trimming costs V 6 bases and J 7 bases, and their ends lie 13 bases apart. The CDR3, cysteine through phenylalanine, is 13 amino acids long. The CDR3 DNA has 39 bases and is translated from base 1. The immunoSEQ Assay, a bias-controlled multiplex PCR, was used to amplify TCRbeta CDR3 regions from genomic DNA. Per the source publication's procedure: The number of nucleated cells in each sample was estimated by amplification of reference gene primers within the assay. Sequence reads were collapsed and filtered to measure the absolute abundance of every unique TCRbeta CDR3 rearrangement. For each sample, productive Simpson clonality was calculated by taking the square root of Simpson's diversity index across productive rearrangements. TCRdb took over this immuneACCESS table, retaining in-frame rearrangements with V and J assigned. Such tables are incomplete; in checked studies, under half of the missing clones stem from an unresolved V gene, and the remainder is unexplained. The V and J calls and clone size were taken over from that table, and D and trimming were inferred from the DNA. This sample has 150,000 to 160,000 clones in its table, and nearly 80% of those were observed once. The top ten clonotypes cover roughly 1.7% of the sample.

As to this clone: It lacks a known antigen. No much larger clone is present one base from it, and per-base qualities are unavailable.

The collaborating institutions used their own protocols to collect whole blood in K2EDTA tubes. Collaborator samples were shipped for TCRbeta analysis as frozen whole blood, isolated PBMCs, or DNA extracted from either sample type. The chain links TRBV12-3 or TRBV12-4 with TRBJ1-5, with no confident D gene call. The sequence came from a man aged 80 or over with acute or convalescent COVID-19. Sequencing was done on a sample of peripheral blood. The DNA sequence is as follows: TGTGCCAGCAGGAACACCAAGGAGCAGCCCCAGCATTTT. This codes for CASRNTKEQPQHF.